These 25 T cell receptor beta chains came from one sample sequenced in a study of T cells in localized non-small cell lung cancer (dated by TCRdb to 2019 to 2021). Libraries were made using the immunoSEQ multiplex PCR assay. The clones in this table, taken by TCRdb from immuneACCESS, are in-frame only. Not every clone is retained; where verified, under half of the shortfall comes from an unresolved V gene, and the cause of the rest is unknown. The sample table lists more than 45,000 clones, 85% to 90% of them with a count of one. The ten largest clonotypes hold roughly 2.5% of the sample. The input for sequencing was PBMCs, taken before any cancer treatment. The receptors were gathered from a man between 40 and 70 years old with stage II lung adenocarcinoma.

V is TRBV5-4 and J is TRBJ2-7; 7 positions agree with TRBD1. The J segment lost 0 bases and the V segment lost 4 bases, leaving 13 bases of the junction unmatched. Germline V CDR1 and CDR2: SGHNT, YYREEE (reference sequence). CDR3 length equals 17 residues. CDR3 coding DNA: TGTGCCAGCAGCGCTGGCCCTACAGGGGCGAACTCCTACGAGCAGTACTTC. Its protein product is CASSAGPTGANSYEQYF.

The V call is TRBV2, the J call TRBJ2-3; D gene uncertain. Trimming shortened V by 5 bases and J by 2 bases, and 11 bases separated the two germline ends. Per germline, CDR1 SNHLY and CDR2 FYNNEI. CDR3 length equals 14 residues. The CDR3 nucleotides are TGTGCCAGCAGTTTGGTGCCCGTCACAGATACGCAGTATTTT. Residues: CASSLVPVTDTQYF.

The gene calls are TRBV6-1 and TRBJ1-6, with TRBD1 identical over 9 bases. This CDR3 spans 15 amino acids. With 8 bases clipped from V and 10 bases from J, the junction kept 12 bases outside the gene matches. Germline V gene lookup returns CDR1 MNHNS and CDR2 SASEGT. CDR3 DNA sequence: TGTGCCAGCCTCAGAGAGACAGGGGGGAAGTCACCCCTCCACTTT. Protein product: CASLRETGGKSPLHF.

This chain links TRBV5-6 with TRBJ1-6; D gene uncertain. The CDR3 runs to 13 residues. Germline V CDR1 and CDR2: SGHDT, YYEEEE. The V end was cut by 0 bases, the J end by 9 bases, with 7 bases between. The CDR3 DNA is TGTGCCAGCAGCTTGGGGGTAGGTTCACCCCTCCACTTT. Translating it yields CASSLGVGSPLHF.

This clone came up a few times. Additional DNA sequences in this sample encode the identical CDR3. The chain carries TRBV9 and TRBJ2-1; D remains unclear. In germline, CDR1 is SGDLS, CDR2 YYNGEE. The CDR3 sequence is 14 residues long. V lost 2 bases to trimming and J lost 2 bases, with 8 bases between them. In DNA form, the CDR3 reads TGTGCCAGCAGCGTTGGCGATACCTACAATGAGCAGTTCTTC. The encoded protein is CASSVGDTYNEQFF.

This sequence joins TRBV30 and TRBJ2-7; no reliable D call. Trimming took off 1 base at V and 3 bases at J, with 13 bases between the two ends. The CDR3 extends over 14 amino acids. CDR1 GTSNPN and CDR2 SVGIG come from the germline V gene (reference sequence). This CDR3 reads CAWSGVSGGYEQYF. CDR3 bases: TGTGCCTGGAGTGGGGTATCAGGCGGCTACGAGCAGTACTTC.

The CDR3 DNA follows: TGTGCCAGCCCTACCGACAGGGACTACGAGCAGTACTTC. It yields the protein CASPTDRDYEQYF. V gene TRBV6-4 combines with J gene TRBJ2-7, with 7 nucleotides matching TRBD1. The length of the CDR3 is 13 residues. The germline CDR1 and CDR2 sequences are MRHNA and SNTAGT. V shed 8 bases and J 3 bases; nucleotides not matched to a gene: 7.

V is TRBV7-2 and J is TRBJ2-5; D possibly uses TRBD1 or TRBD2 (5 bases each). This CDR3 is 15 amino acids long. Germline CDR1 SGHTA, CDR2 FQGNSA. V was clipped by 4 bases and J by 9 bases, with 21 bases between them. The CDR3 nucleotides read TGTGCCAGCAGCTCGCAATCGGGGACGGCCGAGGCCCAGTACTTC. This sequence encodes CASSSQSGTAEAQYF.

The V and J genes are TRBV4-2 and TRBJ1-2; D is undetermined. The germline V gene encodes CDR1 LGHNA and CDR2 YNFKEQ. The CDR3 runs to 15 residues. V was cut by 0 bases and J by 3 bases, with 11 bases left in between. CDR3 sequence (DNA): TGTGCCAGCAGCCAAGATGCCGCAGAAGACTATGGCTACACCTTC. Translation: CASSQDAAEDYGYTF.

The V call is TRBV7-6, the J call TRBJ2-3; 9 positions match TRBD1. Trimming took 5 bases from V and 4 from J; bases not matched to a gene: 7. Germline lookup yields CDR1 SGHVS and CDR2 FNYEAQ. This CDR3 region has 15 residues. The CDR3 spells CASSAGTGRADTQYF. CDR3 in DNA: TGTGCCAGCAGCGCCGGGACAGGGAGGGCAGATACGCAGTATTTT.

The rearrangement joins TRBV9 to TRBJ1-1; D gene unclear. Germline-derived CDR1 and CDR2 are SGDLS and YYNGEE. This CDR3 region has 18 residues. Trimming pared 1 base from V and 1 base from J, leaving 20 bases between. The CDR3 is CASSVSGGSFDGNTEAFF. The CDR3 nucleotides are TGTGCCAGCAGCGTAAGCGGTGGGTCTTTTGATGGGAACACTGAAGCTTTCTTT.

This clone was seen a single time. The J gene is TRBJ1-1, the V gene TRBV4-2; D not certain. V was trimmed by 2 bases and J by 4 bases, leaving 23 bases between them. Germline loops: CDR1 LGHNA, CDR2 YNFKEQ. The CDR3 extends over 18 amino acids. The CDR3 DNA follows: TGTGCCAGCAGCCAATCGATCTTGGACCGCCGCTGGGGCACTGAAGCTTTCTTT. Residues: CASSQSILDRRWGTEAFF.

The chain couples TRBV6-1 to TRBJ1-6; 8 bases align to TRBD1. The CDR3 has 15 residues. J was trimmed by 6 bases and V by 6 bases; bases with no gene match: 7. Germline-derived CDR1 and CDR2 are MNHNS and SASEGT. The CDR3 loop is CASSFETGANSPLHF. The CDR3 region has the DNA TGTGCCAGCAGCTTTGAGACAGGGGCTAATTCACCCCTCCACTTT.

This chain joins TRBV7-6 and TRBJ1-4; D call uncertain. The CDR3 has 15 amino acids. Trimming shortened V by 2 bases and J by 4 bases, and 11 bases separated the two germline ends. CDR1 and CDR2 from the germline V gene are SGHVS and FNYEAQ. The CDR3 protein is CASSLRAGYNEKLFF. The CDR3, as DNA: TGTGCCAGCAGCTTACGGGCGGGGTATAATGAAAAACTGTTTTTT. Full variable domain (missing parts from reference TRBV7-6 and TRBJ1-4): GAGVSQSPRYKVTKRGQDVALRCDPISGHVSLYWYRQALGQGPEFLTYFNYEAQQDKSGLPNDRFSAERPEGSISTLTIQRTEQRDSAMYRCASSLRAGYNEKLFFGSGTQLSVL.

The genes are TRBV9 and TRBJ2-1; D gene uncertain. The CDR3 is 14 residues long. Trimming removed 4 bases from V and 5 bases from J, with 13 bases in between. Germline CDR1 is SGDLS and CDR2 is YYNGEE. The CDR3 reads CASSYTPGNNEQFF. CDR3 DNA sequence: TGTGCCAGCAGCTACACTCCTGGGAACAATGAGCAGTTCTTC.

The chain recombines TRBV5-4 with TRBJ2-3; a weak D match, TRBD2 (8 bases). The V and J ends lost 2 bases and 4 bases respectively, with 14 bases between them. CDR1 is SGHNT, CDR2 YYREEE, per germline (reference sequence). This CDR3 region has 15 residues. The CDR3 sequence is CASSFGRGRADTQYF. The CDR3 region has the DNA TGTGCCAGCAGCTTCGGGAGGGGGCGGGCAGATACGCAGTATTTT.

The gene calls are TRBV5-4 and TRBJ2-1, with D possibly being TRBD2 (7 bases). CDR3 length: 19 amino acids. V lost 4 bases and J lost 0, with 23 bases in between. Germline V gene sequence: CDR1 SGHNT, CDR2 YYREEE (reference sequence). The CDR3 nucleotides are TGTGCCAGCAGCCCGGGGGAGGGGCGGGGGCCCAACTCCTACAATGAGCAGTTCTTC. Encoded protein: CASSPGEGRGPNSYNEQFF.

The J gene is TRBJ2-5, the V gene TRBV10-3, with 8 bases lining up with TRBD1. This CDR3 contains 14 residues. The germline CDR1 and CDR2 sequences are ENHRY and SYGVKD. V dropped 5 bases and J dropped 4; count of bases not matched to a gene: 6. CDR3 sequence: CAISIGGQGETQYF. For the CDR3, the DNA is TGTGCCATCAGTATAGGTGGACAGGGAGAGACCCAGTACTTC.

CDR3 region: CASSSTSGGTHGEQFF. The CDR3 DNA sequence: TGTGCCAGCAGCTCGACTAGCGGGGGGACCCACGGTGAGCAGTTCTTC. The rearrangement links TRBV28 to TRBJ2-1; 13 nucleotides line up with TRBD2. From germline, CDR1 is MDHEN and CDR2 SYDVKM. The CDR3 contains 16 residues. J was trimmed by 9 bases and V by 6 bases; bases with no gene match: 11.

In DNA, the CDR3 is TGTGCCAGCAGCTTAGATAGCGGGGGCTACGAGCAGTACGTC. Amino acid sequence: CASSLDSGGYEQYV. The rearrangement joins TRBV5-5 to TRBJ2-7, with 9 bases lining up with TRBD2. In germline, CDR1 is SGHKS, CDR2 YYEKEE (reference sequence). Losses at the gene ends were 2 bases for V and 3 bases for J; bases not matched to a gene: 3. The CDR3 extends over 14 amino acids.

The CDR3 DNA follows: TGCGCCAGCAGCTACGGACAGGGCGGGGACACCTTC. Protein sequence: CASSYGQGGDTF. The rearrangement uses TRBV5-1 and TRBJ1-2; 8 nucleotides agree with TRBD1. Germline values: CDR1 SGHRS, CDR2 YFSETQ. Germline trimming cut 3 bases from V and 12 bases from J; bases unmatched to any gene: 7. This CDR3 region has 12 residues.

In this sample, this clone turned up once. This chain uses TRBV29-1 with TRBJ2-1; 11 nucleotides line up with TRBD2. The germline gives CDR1 SQVTM, CDR2 ANQGSEA. The length of the CDR3 is 15 residues. Unmatched junction bases numbered 0, after V lost 2 bases and J lost 0 bases. As DNA, the CDR3 is TGCAGCGTTGAACTAGCGGGGGGCTCCTACAATGAGCAGTTCTTC. It yields the protein CSVELAGGSYNEQFF.

This chain links TRBV2 with TRBJ2-5; possible D gene TRBD2, 6 bases. The CDR3 consists of 14 residues. The V gene's germline CDR1 is SNHLY and CDR2 FYNNEI. V shed 7 bases and J shed 8 bases, with 20 bases lying between them. The CDR3 loop is CASKLNRGTGTQYF. The CDR3 region has the DNA TGTGCCAGCAAATTGAACCGCGGGACGGGCACCCAGTACTTC.

The genes are TRBV2 and TRBJ1-3; D call uncertain. The V and J ends lost 4 bases and 0 bases respectively, with 4 bases between them. CDR3 length: 13 residues. Germline lookup yields CDR1 SNHLY and CDR2 FYNNEI. The CDR3 sequence is CASSVVSGNTIYF. The CDR3 DNA reads TGTGCCAGCAGTGTGGTCTCTGGAAACACCATATATTTT. The full variable domain, in which reference TRBV2 and TRBJ1-3 provide the parts outside the CDR3, is EPEVTQTPSHQVTQMGQEVILRCVPISNHLYFYWYRQILGQKVEFLVSFYNNEISEKSEIFDDQFSVERPDGSNFTLKIRSTKLEDSAMYFCASSVVSGNTIYFGEGSWLTVV.

The chain couples TRBV5-6 to TRBJ1-1, with D perhaps matching TRBD1 (5 bases). Deletions cut 4 bases from V and 0 bases from J, with 10 bases between. The CDR3 spans 14 residues. Per germline, CDR1 SGHDT and CDR2 YYEEEE. The chain's CDR3 is CASSGGLLNTEAFF. The CDR3 DNA is TGTGCCAGCAGCGGGGGACTCCTGAACACTGAAGCTTTCTTT.